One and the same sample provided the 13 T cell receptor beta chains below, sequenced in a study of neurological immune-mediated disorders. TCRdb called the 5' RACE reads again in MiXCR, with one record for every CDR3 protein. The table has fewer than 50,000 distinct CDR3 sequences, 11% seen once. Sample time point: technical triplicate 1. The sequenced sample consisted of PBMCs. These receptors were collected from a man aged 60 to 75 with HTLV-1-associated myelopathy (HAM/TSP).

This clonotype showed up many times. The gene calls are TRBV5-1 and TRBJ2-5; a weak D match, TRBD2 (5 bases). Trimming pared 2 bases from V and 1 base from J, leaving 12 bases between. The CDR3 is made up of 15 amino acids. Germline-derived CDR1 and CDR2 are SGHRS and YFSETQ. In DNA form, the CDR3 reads TGCGCCAGCAGCTTAATAGGGAGACCCCAAGAGACCCAGTACTTC. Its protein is CASSLIGRPQETQYF.

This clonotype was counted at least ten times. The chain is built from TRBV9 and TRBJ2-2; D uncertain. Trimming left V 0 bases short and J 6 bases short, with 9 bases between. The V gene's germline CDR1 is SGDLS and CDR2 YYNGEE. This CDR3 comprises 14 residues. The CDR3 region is CASSVATGSGELFF. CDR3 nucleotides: TGTGCCAGCAGCGTAGCCACTGGCTCCGGGGAGCTGTTTTTT.

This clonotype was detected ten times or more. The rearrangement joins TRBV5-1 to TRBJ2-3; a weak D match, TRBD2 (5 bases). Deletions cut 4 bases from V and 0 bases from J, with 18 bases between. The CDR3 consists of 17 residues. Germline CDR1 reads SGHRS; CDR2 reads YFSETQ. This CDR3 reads CASSHQKRPTSTDTQYF. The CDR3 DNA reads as TGCGCCAGCAGCCACCAGAAGCGGCCAACTAGCACAGATACGCAGTATTTT.

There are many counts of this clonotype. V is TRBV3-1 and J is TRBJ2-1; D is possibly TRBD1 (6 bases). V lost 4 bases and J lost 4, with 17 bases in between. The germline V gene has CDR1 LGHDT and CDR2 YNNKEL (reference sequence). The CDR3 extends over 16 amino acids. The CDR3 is CASSPRVQGLYNEQFF. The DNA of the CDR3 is TGTGCCAGCAGCCCGCGTGTCCAGGGGCTATACAATGAGCAGTTCTTC.

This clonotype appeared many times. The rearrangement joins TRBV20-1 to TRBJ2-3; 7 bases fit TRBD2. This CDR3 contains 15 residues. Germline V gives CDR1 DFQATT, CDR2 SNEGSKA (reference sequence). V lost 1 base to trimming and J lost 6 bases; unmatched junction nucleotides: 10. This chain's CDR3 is CSARVGSGPRDTQYF. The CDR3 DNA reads TGCAGTGCTAGAGTTGGTAGCGGGCCCCGCGATACGCAGTATTTT.

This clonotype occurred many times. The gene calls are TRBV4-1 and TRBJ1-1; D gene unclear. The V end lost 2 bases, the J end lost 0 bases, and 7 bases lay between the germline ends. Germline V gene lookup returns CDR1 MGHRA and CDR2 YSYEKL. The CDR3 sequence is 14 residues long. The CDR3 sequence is CASSQPPLNTEAFF. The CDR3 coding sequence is TGCGCCAGCAGCCAACCCCCATTGAACACTGAAGCTTTCTTT.

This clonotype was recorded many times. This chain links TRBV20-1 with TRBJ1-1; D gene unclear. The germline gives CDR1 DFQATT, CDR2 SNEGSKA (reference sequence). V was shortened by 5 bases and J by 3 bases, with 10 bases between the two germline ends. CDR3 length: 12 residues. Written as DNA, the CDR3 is TGCAGTGCTCCGGGTCTTTACACTGAAGCTTTCTTT. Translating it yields CSAPGLYTEAFF.

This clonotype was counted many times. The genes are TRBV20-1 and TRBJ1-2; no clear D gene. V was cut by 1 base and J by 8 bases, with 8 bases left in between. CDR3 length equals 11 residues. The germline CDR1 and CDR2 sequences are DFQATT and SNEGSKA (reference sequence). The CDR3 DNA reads TGCAGTGCTAGAGGATCGGGAGGCTACACCTTC. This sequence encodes CSARGSGGYTF.

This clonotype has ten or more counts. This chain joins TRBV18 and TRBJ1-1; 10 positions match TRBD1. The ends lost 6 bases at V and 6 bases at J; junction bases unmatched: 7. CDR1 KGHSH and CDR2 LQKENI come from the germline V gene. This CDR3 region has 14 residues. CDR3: CASSRDRGLAEAFF. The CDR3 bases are TGTGCCAGCTCCCGAGACAGGGGGCTGGCTGAAGCTTTCTTT. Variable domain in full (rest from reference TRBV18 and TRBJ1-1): NAGVMQNPRHLVRRRGQEARLRCSPMKGHSHVYWYRQLPEEGLKFMVYLQKENIIDESGMPKERFSAEFPKEGPSILRIQQVVRGDSAAYFCASSRDRGLAEAFFGQGTRLTVV.

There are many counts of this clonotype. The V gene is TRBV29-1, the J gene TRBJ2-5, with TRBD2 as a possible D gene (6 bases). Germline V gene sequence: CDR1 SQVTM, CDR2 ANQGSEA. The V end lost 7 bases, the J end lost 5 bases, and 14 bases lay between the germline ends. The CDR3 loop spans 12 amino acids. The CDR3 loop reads CSAGEVEETQYF. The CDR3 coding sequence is TGCAGCGCTGGGGAGGTAGAGGAGACCCAGTACTTC.

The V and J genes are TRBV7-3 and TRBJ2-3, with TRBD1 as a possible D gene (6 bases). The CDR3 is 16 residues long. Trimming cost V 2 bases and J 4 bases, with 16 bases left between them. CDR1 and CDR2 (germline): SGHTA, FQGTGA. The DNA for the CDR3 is TGTGCCAGCAGCTTAGTTGGGGGCTTGGCAGCAGATACGCAGTATTTT. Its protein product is CASSLVGGLAADTQYF.

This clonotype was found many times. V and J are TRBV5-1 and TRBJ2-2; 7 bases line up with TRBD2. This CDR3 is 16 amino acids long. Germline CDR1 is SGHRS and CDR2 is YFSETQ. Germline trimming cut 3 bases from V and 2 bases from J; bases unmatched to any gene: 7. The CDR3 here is CASSSQTSFNTGELFF. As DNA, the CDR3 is TGCGCCAGCAGCTCTCAGACTAGCTTCAACACCGGGGAGCTGTTTTTT.

CDR3 nucleotides: TGTGCCACCAGCAGAAGTAGAGCGGGAGAGGGGGAGCAGTACTTC. Protein: CATSRSRAGEGEQYF. The chain joins TRBV15 to TRBJ2-7; TRBD2 agrees at 8 bases. The CDR3 extends over 15 amino acids. Germline V gene lookup returns CDR1 LNHNV and CDR2 YYDKDF (reference sequence). The ends lost 2 bases at V and 7 bases at J; junction bases unmatched: 10.